A single sample gave rise to the 18 T cell receptor beta chains below, sequenced in a study of T cells in Graves' hyperthyroidism and ophthalmopathy. Amplification yielded TCR beta CDR3 regions, with RNA transcripts as the source. The TCR CDR3 first-round RT-PCR relied on the HTBI primer set. TCRdb reprocessed the multiplex PCR reads with MiXCR, giving one entry per CDR3 protein. The profile shows 250,000 to 350,000 distinct CDR3 sequences, around 22% of them singletons. What was sequenced was blood. These receptors all stem from a man aged 25-45 years with Graves' ophthalmopathy.

This clonotype was observed a handful of times. The rearrangement uses TRBV28 and TRBJ1-2; D unresolved. CDR1 is MDHEN and CDR2 is SYDVKM in the germline V gene. V was cut by 4 bases and J by 0 bases, with 9 bases left in between. This CDR3 has 14 amino acids. In DNA, the CDR3 is TGTGCCAGCAGTTGGCAACAGTCTAACTATGGCTACACCTTC. Protein: CASSWQQSNYGYTF.

Only a few counts were recorded for this clonotype. J is TRBJ2-5 and V is TRBV12-3 or TRBV12-4, with D possibly being TRBD2 (5 bases). The CDR3 contains 17 residues. Trimming removed 5 bases from V and 2 bases from J, with 21 bases in between. The CDR3 DNA reads as TGTGCCAGCAGTACGCCCTTACTAGGGTCTGGACAAGAGACCCAGTACTTC. Translated: CASSTPLLGSGQETQYF.

V is TRBV10-3 and J is TRBJ1-1; D unresolved. The CDR3 has 15 amino acids. CDR1 is ENHRY and CDR2 is SYGVKD in the germline V gene. The V end lost 0 bases, the J end lost 0 bases, and 8 bases lay between the germline ends. The CDR3, as DNA: TGTGCCATCAGTGAGTCCGGGCGGTTGAACACTGAAGCTTTCTTT. Translating gives CAISESGRLNTEAFF.

This clonotype was counted ten times or more. The chain recombines TRBV6-1 with TRBJ1-2; D not resolved. The CDR3 covers 13 residues. Trimming stripped 2 bases from V and 5 bases from J, with 9 bases between. The V gene's germline CDR1 is MNHNS and CDR2 SASEGT. The CDR3 sequence is CASSESGVYGYTF. CDR3 sequence (DNA): TGTGCCAGCAGTGAATCTGGGGTTTATGGCTACACCTTC.

This clonotype was counted only a few times. V is TRBV29-1 and J is TRBJ1-1, with 9 bases identical to TRBD1. CDR1 and CDR2 from the germline V gene are SQVTM and ANQGSEA. The V segment lost 5 bases and the J segment 0 bases; nucleotides outside the gene matches: 4. CDR3 length equals 14 residues. CDR3 sequence reads: CSVHRGPMNTEAFF. The DNA for the CDR3 is TGCAGCGTTCACAGGGGGCCTATGAACACTGAAGCTTTCTTT.

In this sample, this clonotype turned up many times. The rearrangement uses TRBV11-2 and TRBJ2-7; D is ambiguous. This CDR3 has 11 amino acids. CDR1 SGHAT and CDR2 FQNNGV come from the germline V gene. Trimming left V 1 base short and J 7 bases short, with 5 bases between. The CDR3 region is CASSLGVEQYF. The CDR3 nucleotides are TGTGCCAGCAGCTTAGGGGTGGAGCAGTACTTC.

This clonotype was observed many times. V usage is TRBV20-1 and J usage is TRBJ1-1; tentative D call: TRBD1 (5 bases). CDR1 and CDR2 from the germline V gene are DFQATT and SNEGSKA (reference sequence). V shed 4 bases and J shed 1 base, with 10 bases lying between them. The CDR3 is 13 residues long. CDR3 sequence reads: CSAIRRENTEAFF. CDR3 coding DNA: TGCAGTGCTATCCGCAGGGAGAACACTGAAGCTTTCTTT.

This clonotype was detected many times. This chain connects TRBV7-2 to TRBJ2-7; 16 nucleotides agree with TRBD2. The J segment lost 4 bases and the V segment lost 5 bases, leaving 5 bases of the junction unmatched. Germline V lookup: CDR1 SGHTA, CDR2 FQGNSA. CDR3 size: 16 residues. The CDR3 DNA sequence: TGTGCCAGCAGCATTGGGACTAGCGGGAGGGGATACGAGCAGTACTTC. It specifies CASSIGTSGRGYEQYF.

V is TRBV5-1 and J is TRBJ1-1; D is possibly TRBD1 (5 bases). V lost 6 bases and J lost 0, with 12 bases in between. The V gene's germline CDR1 is SGHRS and CDR2 YFSETQ. The CDR3 has 14 amino acids. The CDR3 region has the DNA TGCGCCAGCAAAGGGGTCAGCATGAACACTGAAGCTTTCTTT. Amino acids: CASKGVSMNTEAFF.

As regards this clonotype: It may be a read error: a sequence one base away is much more abundant. CDR3 region: CASRGQSAMNTGAFF. For the CDR3, the DNA is TGTGCCTCGAGGGGACAGAGCGCGATGAACACTGGAGCTTTCTTT. This chain links TRBV19 with TRBJ1-1; 7 bases are a match to TRBD1. This CDR3 has 15 residues. In germline, CDR1 is LNHDA, CDR2 SQIVND (reference sequence).

V usage is TRBV19 and J usage is TRBJ2-1, with TRBD2 matching over 10 bases. Germline lookup yields CDR1 LNHDA and CDR2 SQIVND (reference sequence). V dropped 1 base and J dropped 7; count of bases not matched to a gene: 7. This CDR3 is 16 amino acids long. CDR3 DNA: TGTGCCAGTAGTATAGGGAGCGGGAGGGCCAGGAATGAGCAGTTCTTC. As protein: CASSIGSGRARNEQFF. The full variable domain, with the rest looked up from reference TRBV19 and TRBJ2-1, is DGGITQSPKYLFRKEGQNVTLSCEQNLNHDAMYWYRQDPGQGLRLIYYSQIVNDFQKGDIAEGYSVSREKKESFPLTVTSAQKNPTAFYLCASSIGSGRARNEQFFGPGTRLTVL.

V usage is TRBV3-1 and J usage is TRBJ2-7; D not certain. In germline, CDR1 is LGHDT, CDR2 YNNKEL (reference sequence). V gave up 4 bases and J gave up 7 bases, with 11 bases separating them. The CDR3 is made up of 12 amino acids. The CDR3 DNA sequence: TGTGCCAGCAGCCCGAATCTAGGGGAGCAGTACTTC. It is translated as CASSPNLGEQYF.

A few counts support this clonotype. V is TRBV20-1 and J is TRBJ2-7; possibly TRBD1 or TRBD2 for D (6 bases each). From germline, CDR1 is DFQATT and CDR2 SNEGSKA (reference sequence). The ends were cut back, 0 bases at V and 4 bases at J, with 13 bases in the middle. This CDR3 is built from 14 residues. The CDR3: CSARDRRGVYEQYF. The CDR3, as DNA: TGCAGTGCTAGAGATAGAAGGGGGGTTTACGAGCAGTACTTC.

This clonotype was seen repeatedly, ten times or more. V and J are TRBV20-1 and TRBJ1-5; no definite D call. CDR3 length: 16 residues. Between the trimmed V and J ends, which lost 0 bases and 0 bases, there was a span of 12 bases. Germline-derived CDR1 and CDR2 are DFQATT and SNEGSKA (reference sequence). The chain's CDR3 is CSARDGRGNSNQPQHF. The DNA for the CDR3 is TGCAGTGCTAGAGATGGGCGGGGAAATAGCAATCAGCCCCAGCATTTT.

This clonotype was counted a few times. The chain links TRBV20-1 to TRBJ1-2; TRBD1 matches at 9 bases. The V segment lost 6 bases and the J segment 6 bases; nucleotides outside the gene matches: 8. The CDR3 is 13 residues long. Germline V gives CDR1 DFQATT, CDR2 SNEGSKA (reference sequence). The CDR3 loop reads CSAQGQGKNGYTF. As DNA, the CDR3 is TGCAGTGCACAGGGACAGGGAAAAAATGGCTACACCTTC.

At least ten counts were recorded for this clonotype. The chain is built from TRBV12-3 or TRBV12-4 and TRBJ1-2; 12 bases fit TRBD1. CDR3 size: 16 residues. Germline trimming cut 6 bases from V and 5 bases from J; bases unmatched to any gene: 10. DNA of the CDR3: TGTGCCAGCAGGCCCGCCGGGACAGGGGGCAGGTATGGCTACACCTTC. It translates to CASRPAGTGGRYGYTF.

This clonotype was recorded a few times. The CDR3 sequence: CASSPLENSPLHF. As DNA, the CDR3 is TGTGCCAGTAGCCCTCTGGAAAATTCACCCCTCCACTTT. The chain is built from TRBV19 and TRBJ1-6; D unresolved. Germline V CDR1 and CDR2: LNHDA, SQIVND (reference sequence). The V end lost 6 bases, the J end lost 7 bases, and 10 bases lay between the germline ends. The CDR3 totals 13 residues.

A single count supports this clonotype. The CDR3 region has the DNA TGTGCCTGGAGATGGAGGGCCCCTGGGGGAAACACCATATATTTT. The encoded protein is CAWRWRAPGGNTIYF. The V gene is TRBV30, the J gene TRBJ1-3; D remains unclear. Germline CDR1 is GTSNPN and CDR2 is SVGIG (reference sequence). V was pared by 3 bases and J by 4 bases, with 16 bases between. The CDR3 loop spans 15 amino acids.